Below are 5 T cell receptor beta chains sequenced from a single sample in a study of blood T cell repertoires in COVID-19 (TCRdb year 2020). The method was the immunoSEQ multiplex PCR assay. Imported from immuneACCESS, the table was reduced by TCRdb to in-frame sequences with V and J called. These copies leave out some clones; in studies compared against another copy, an unresolved V gene accounts for under half, and the cause of the remainder is not known. Within this sample are about 200,000 clones, with roughly 90% of them counted one time only. Around 8.4% of the sample belongs to the ten largest clones. What was sequenced was PBMCs or T cells enriched from blood (not recorded which). These receptors were obtained from a woman aged 18-35 years who had recovered from COVID-19.

This chain connects TRBV19 to TRBJ2-7, with 10 bases matching TRBD1. Per the germline V gene, CDR1 is LNHDA and CDR2 is SQIVND (reference sequence). CDR3 size: 15 residues. Losses at the gene ends were 4 bases for V and 3 bases for J; bases not matched to a gene: 6. CDR3 region: CASSTVTGGGYEQYF. The CDR3 nucleotides read TGTGCCAGTAGTACCGTGACAGGGGGCGGCTACGAGCAGTACTTC.

The chain employs TRBV9 and TRBJ2-1; D uncertain. The germline CDR1 and CDR2 sequences are SGDLS and YYNGEE. The CDR3 extends over 12 amino acids. The V end was cut by 3 bases, the J end by 12 bases, with 13 bases between. The CDR3 is CASSGLETGQFF. The CDR3 DNA reads TGTGCCAGCAGCGGACTCGAGACTGGGCAGTTCTTC.

The V gene is TRBV6-5, the J gene TRBJ2-7, with TRBD1 identical over 7 bases. The V and J ends lost 2 bases and 4 bases, in that order; junction bases with no gene match: 8. Germline assignment: CDR1 MNHEY and CDR2 SVGAGI. This CDR3 is built from 15 residues. CDR3 in amino acids: CASSYGPDRRYEQYF. The CDR3 coding sequence is TGTGCCAGCAGTTACGGTCCGGACAGGAGGTACGAGCAGTACTTC.

This rearrangement joins TRBV6-2 or TRBV6-3 to TRBJ1-6; 9 bases are shared with TRBD1. CDR1 MNHEY and CDR2 SVGEGT come from the germline V gene. V trimming: 6 bases; J trimming: 8 bases; junction bases outside the gene matches: 8. This CDR3 is built from 15 residues. CDR3 DNA sequence: TGTGCCAGCAGCCACAGGGGGCCCCGGGATTCACCCCTCCACTTT. It codes for CASSHRGPRDSPLHF.

This clone is a singleton in its sample. The rearrangement joins TRBV28 to TRBJ2-7; 7 bases line up with TRBD1. With 5 bases clipped from V and 7 bases from J, the junction kept 14 bases outside the gene matches. CDR3 length: 15 amino acids. CDR1 and CDR2 from the germline V gene are MDHEN and SYDVKM. CDR3 loop: CASSLNPLRGREQYF. As DNA, the CDR3 is TGTGCCAGCAGTCTAAATCCTCTGAGGGGGCGTGAGCAGTACTTC.